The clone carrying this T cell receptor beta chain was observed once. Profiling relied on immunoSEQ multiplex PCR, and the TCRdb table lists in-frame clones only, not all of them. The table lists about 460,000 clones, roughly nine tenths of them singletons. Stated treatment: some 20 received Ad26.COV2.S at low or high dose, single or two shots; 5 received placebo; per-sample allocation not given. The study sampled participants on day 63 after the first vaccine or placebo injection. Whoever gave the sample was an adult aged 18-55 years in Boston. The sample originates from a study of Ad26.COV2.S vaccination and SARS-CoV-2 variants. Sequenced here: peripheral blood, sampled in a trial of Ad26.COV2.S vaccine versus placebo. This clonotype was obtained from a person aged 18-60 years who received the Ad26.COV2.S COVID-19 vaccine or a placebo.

The CDR3 nucleotides read TGTGCCAGCAGTTCCCTGGGGGGAGAGGGGGAGACCCAGTACTTC. Its translation is CASSSLGGEGETQYF. The chain carries TRBV6-5 and TRBJ2-5; tentatively, D is TRBD2 (6 bases). This CDR3 contains 15 residues. Germline V gene sequence: CDR1 MNHEY, CDR2 SVGAGI. V gave up 4 bases and J gave up 5 bases, with 17 bases separating them.